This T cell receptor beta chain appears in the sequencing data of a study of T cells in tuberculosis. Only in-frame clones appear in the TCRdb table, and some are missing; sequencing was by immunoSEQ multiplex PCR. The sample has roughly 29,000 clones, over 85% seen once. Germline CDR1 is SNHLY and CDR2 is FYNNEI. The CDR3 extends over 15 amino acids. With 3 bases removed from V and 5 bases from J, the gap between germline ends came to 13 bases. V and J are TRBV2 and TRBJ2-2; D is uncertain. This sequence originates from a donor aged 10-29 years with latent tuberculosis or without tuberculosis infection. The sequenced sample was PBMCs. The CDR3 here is CASSERTPSTGELFF. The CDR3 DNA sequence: TGTGCCAGCAGTGAGAGAACTCCGTCTACCGGGGAGCTGTTTTTT.